These T cell receptor beta chains were read from a single sample in a study of control samples from healthy donors and cancer patients. Using immunoSEQ multiplex PCR, the repertoire was profiled, and TCRdb retains in-frame clones only, with some absent. The table includes fewer than 100,000 clones, roughly 90% detected once. Input material: blood. These receptors came from a woman aged 50 to 60 in good health. The CDR3 runs from the conserved cysteine through the conserved F or W. The D gene is left open where the match is weak. Clone size is given for some rows only: seen once, a few or many times, or a class if the clone is expanded.

size,V,J,D,CDR3,DNA
-,TRBV5-5,TRBJ2-2,-,CASTLGGNTGELFF,TGTGCCAGCACCCTAGGAGGAAACACCGGGGAGCTGTTTTTT
-,TRBV18,TRBJ2-3,-,CASSHIDTQYF,TGCGCCAGCTCACACATAGATACGCAGTATTTT
-,TRBV11-3,TRBJ2-1,TRBD2,CASSPGGGVQFF,TGTGCCAGCTCTCCGGGAGGTGGTGTGCAGTTCTTC
-,TRBV15,TRBJ2-3,TRBD1,CATSRLHDRDLDTQYF,TGTGCCACCAGCAGACTCCACGACAGGGATTTAGATACGCAGTATTTT
-,TRBV7-9,TRBJ2-6,-,CASSLGRGNYGANVLTF,TGTGCCAGCAGCTTAGGACGCGGGAATTACGGGGCCAACGTCCTGACTTTC
-,TRBV11-2,TRBJ1-5,-,CASSLAPGNQPQHF,TGTGCCAGCAGCTTAGCCCCGGGAAATCAGCCCCAGCATTTT
-,TRBV5-4,TRBJ1-1,-,CASSFDRSNTEAFF,TGTGCCAGCAGCTTTGACAGGTCCAACACTGAAGCTTTCTTT
-,TRBV30,TRBJ1-3,-,CAWTLQGSGNTIYF,TGTGCCTGGACGCTACAGGGTTCAGGAAACACCATATATTTT
-,TRBV30,TRBJ1-4,-,CAWSLGGAGEKLFF,TGTGCCTGGAGCCTGGGGGGAGCCGGGGAAAAACTGTTTTTT
-,TRBV7-9,TRBJ1-1,-,CASSLLGATEAFF,TGTGCCAGCAGCTTGCTAGGGGCCACTGAAGCTTTCTTT
-,TRBV6-5,TRBJ2-1,-,CASTSGPVSEQFF,TGTGCCAGCACTTCGGGTCCCGTAAGTGAGCAGTTCTTC
-,TRBV6-5,TRBJ1-2,-,CASSIPGSNYGYTF,TGTGCCAGCAGTATACCCGGCAGTAACTATGGCTACACCTTC
-,TRBV12-3/TRBV12-4,TRBJ2-1,-,CASKRGNEQFF,TGTGCCAGCAAAAGGGGGAATGAGCAGTTCTTC
-,TRBV6-1,TRBJ1-4,-,CASSEGVATAINEKLFF,TGTGCCAGCAGTGAAGGGGTGGCGACAGCGATTAATGAAAAACTGTTTTTT
-,TRBV6-5,TRBJ1-4,-,CASNLRGTNEKLFF,TGTGCCAGCAACTTAAGGGGTACTAATGAAAAACTGTTTTTT
-,TRBV4-1,TRBJ1-3,-,CASSQEGTSGNTIYF,TGCGCCAGCAGCCAAGAAGGGACCAGTGGAAACACCATATATTTT
once,TRBV5-5,TRBJ1-2,TRBD1,CASSSPGQANYGYTF,TGTGCCAGCAGCTCACCGGGACAGGCAAACTATGGCTACACCTTC
once,TRBV9,TRBJ2-7,TRBD1,CASSARHDRVEQYF,TGTGCCAGCAGCGCCCGACACGACAGGGTCGAGCAGTACTTC